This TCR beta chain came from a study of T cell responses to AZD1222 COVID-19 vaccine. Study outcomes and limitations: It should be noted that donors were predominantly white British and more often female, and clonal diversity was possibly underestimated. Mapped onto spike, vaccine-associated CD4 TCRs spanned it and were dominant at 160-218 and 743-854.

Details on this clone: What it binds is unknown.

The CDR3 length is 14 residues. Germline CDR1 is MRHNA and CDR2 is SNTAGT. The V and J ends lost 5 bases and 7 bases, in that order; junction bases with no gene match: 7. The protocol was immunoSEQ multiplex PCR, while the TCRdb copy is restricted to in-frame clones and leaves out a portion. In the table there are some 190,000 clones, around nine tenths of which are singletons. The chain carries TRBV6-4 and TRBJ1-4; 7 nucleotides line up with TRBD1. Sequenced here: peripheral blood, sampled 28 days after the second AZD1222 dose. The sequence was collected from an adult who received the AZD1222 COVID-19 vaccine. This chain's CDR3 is CASSPDRDSEKLFF. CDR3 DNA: TGTGCCAGCAGTCCCGACAGGGACAGTGAAAAACTGTTTTTT.